The source of this T cell receptor (beta chain) is a study of CD8+CD57+ T cells in acquired aplastic anemia. Study context: CD4+ cell libraries from healthy donors averaged about 10.8 million reads.

According to the study, genomic DNA was the template for TCR beta VDJ and CDR3 profiling. TCRdb re-analysed the reads in MiXCR, keeping a single row per CDR3 protein. The sample lists 400,000 to 450,000 distinct CDR3 sequences; roughly 64% were seen once. This clonotype was seen only a few times. Trimming took 2 bases from V and 6 from J, leaving 17 bases between them. This CDR3 comprises 15 residues. Germline CDR1 is MGHDK and CDR2 is SYGVNS. The sequence was collected from a human donor in good health, serving as a control. The rearrangement uses TRBV25-1 and TRBJ2-7, with D possibly matching TRBD1 (6 bases). Sequences were obtained from sorted CD4+, CD8+, or CD8+CD57+ T cells (not recorded which) from PBMCs. In DNA, the CDR3 is TGTGCCAGCAGTGAAATGGGGGCTCCGAGCGTCGAGCAGTACTTC. Translation gives CASSEMGAPSVEQYF.